These T cell receptor beta chains were read from a single sample in a study of cytomegalovirus exposure and HLA in healthy donors. The table came from immunoSEQ multiplex PCR; TCRdb's copy has only in-frame clones and leaves some out. The table shows 150,000 to 200,000 clones, with roughly 83% occurring only once. Sequencing was carried out using PBMCs. These receptors all stem from a boy aged 5-17 years in good health and CMV-seronegative. Both conserved end residues are part of each CDR3.

j_call v_call cdr3_aa
TRBJ2-1 TRBV6-6 CASSYPPYEQFF
TRBJ2-1 TRBV2 CASSDSGSSYNEQFF
TRBJ2-1 TRBV4-3 CASSQEGGILNYNEQFF
TRBJ2-2 TRBV5-1 CASSPRAGELFF
TRBJ2-7 TRBV29-1 CSVEDTRVNEQYF
TRBJ1-2 TRBV10-2 CASSEQGGDTF
TRBJ2-7 TRBV7-2 CASRTTGSSYEQYF
TRBJ1-1 TRBV29-1 CSAGQGISTEAFF
TRBJ2-7 TRBV7-8 CASSSSGEGNEQYF
TRBJ2-1 TRBV7-2 CASSSAPGQRSSYNEQFF
TRBJ2-7 TRBV9 CASSVGGTVVYEQYF
TRBJ1-2 TRBV30 CAWSGGNYGYTF
TRBJ2-7 TRBV19 CASSITGTANYEQYF
TRBJ1-5 TRBV28 CASSSDQPQHF
TRBJ2-7 TRBV6-1 CASRGGNYEQYF
TRBJ1-4 TRBV5-4 CASSPIGANEKLFF
TRBJ1-1 TRBV7-8 CASSLGGRVINTEAFF
TRBJ2-7 TRBV6-6 CASRTGTLSSYEQYF
TRBJ2-5 TRBV18 CASSRLWGKAGEQETQYF
TRBJ1-6 TRBV14 CASSQGGTGGSLHF
TRBJ1-1 TRBV5-6 CASSLIGTPNTEAFF
TRBJ2-7 TRBV6-5 CASSYGRTYYEQYF
TRBJ2-7 TRBV11-2 CASSLSIQVYEQYF
TRBJ2-7 TRBV11-2 CASSFAYQGVHEQYF
TRBJ1-4 TRBV19 CASSSTGERLFF